This T cell receptor beta chain was obtained from a study of regulatory and conventional T cells in RAG deficiency. Points from the study as a whole: RAG-deficient patients showed markedly lower Shannon entropy and higher Simpson indices than control T-cell subsets. Other subsets showed 9 to 10-fold reductions, but Treg unique TCR beta sequences fell roughly 100-fold in these patients. Shorter CDR3s in all patient subsets; >80% Treg-Tconv overlap in Omenn.

J gave up 4 bases and V 2 bases, and 8 bases lay outside the gene matches. CDR3 length: 16 amino acids. Germline CDR1 KGHSH, CDR2 LQKENI. In the case of this clone: Its target is not known.

Here immunoSEQ multiplex PCR was the method, and the copy in TCRdb shows in-frame clones only, minus some. The sample holds several thousand clones, approximately 94% seen once. The sorted regulatory T cells were CD4+, CD25-high and CD127-low, with genomic DNA sequenced. The same data also went into a second study, on regulatory T cells. That work states: The primer mix had 52 TRBV and 13 TRBJ primers. Regulatory T cells showed the strongest V-J pair restriction and V/J gene skewing among patient repertoires.

The V and J genes are TRBV18 and TRBJ1-2, with 9 positions matching TRBD1. This TCR was recovered from a human donor in good health. The source material was CD4+ Tregs sorted from blood. CDR3 sequence reads: CASSPENGQGSYGYTF. The CDR3 DNA is TGTGCCAGCTCACCAGAGAACGGACAGGGGTCCTATGGCTACACCTTC.